These 27 T cell receptor beta chains share one sample of origin, sequenced in a study of blood T cell repertoires in COVID-19. TCRdb's table, derived via immunoSEQ multiplex PCR, lists solely in-frame clones and lacks some. The table includes over 350,000 clones, 85% to 90% detected once. The sample was peripheral blood. The receptors shown here come from a woman aged 25 to 39 with acute or convalescent COVID-19.

The chain couples TRBV18 to TRBJ2-1; D may be TRBD2 (5 bases). Trimming took off 5 bases at V and 6 bases at J, with 14 bases between the two ends. The CDR3 is 14 residues long. The germline V gene encodes CDR1 KGHSH and CDR2 LQKENI. The CDR3 DNA is TGTGCCAGCTCAAAGCCGGGGTTCGGCAATGAGCAGTTCTTC. It specifies CASSKPGFGNEQFF.

This clone was recorded a few times. The rearrangement joins TRBV7-3 to TRBJ2-3; TRBD1 matches at 11 bases. This CDR3 contains 16 residues. J was trimmed by 8 bases and V by 5 bases; bases with no gene match: 12. Per germline, CDR1 SGHTA and CDR2 FQGTGA. CDR3 sequence reads: CASSLIGGQGAGTQYF. The CDR3 DNA sequence: TGTGCCAGCAGCCTAATTGGCGGACAGGGGGCAGGTACGCAGTATTTT.

V usage is TRBV9 and J usage is TRBJ2-7; 8 nucleotides align to TRBD1. Trimming took 0 bases from V and 6 from J; bases not matched to a gene: 5. From germline, CDR1 is SGDLS and CDR2 YYNGEE. The CDR3 sequence is 14 residues long. The CDR3 sequence is CASSVGTGNGEQYF. CDR3 DNA: TGTGCCAGCAGCGTAGGGACAGGGAATGGCGAGCAGTACTTC.

This clone occurred a few times. This chain uses TRBV13 with TRBJ1-1, with 7 bases fitting TRBD1. There are 17 residues in the CDR3. Germline V gene data show CDR1 as PRHDT and CDR2 as FYEKMQ (reference sequence). Trimming at V came to 5 bases and at J to 0 bases, leaving 12 bases not matched to a gene. DNA for the CDR3: TGTGCCAGCAGCCCCACCCCTTACAGGGGTGTGAACACTGAAGCTTTCTTT. Amino acids: CASSPTPYRGVNTEAFF.

This clone appeared a single time. The chain has TRBV24-1 and TRBJ1-5, with 7 bases matching TRBD1. CDR1 is KGHDR and CDR2 is SFDVKD in the germline V gene. This CDR3 contains 14 residues. J lost 7 bases, V lost 4 bases, and 6 bases had no gene match. In nucleotides, the CDR3 is TGTGCCACCAGTGAGACAGGGTATGACCAGCCCCAGCATTTT. Its translation is CATSETGYDQPQHF.

This clone was seen more than once but under ten times. The V and J genes are TRBV14 and TRBJ2-2, with 11 bases lining up with TRBD1. This CDR3 contains 17 residues. The junction had 9 bases not matched to a gene; V was cut back by 5 bases and J by 4 bases. Germline V CDR1 and CDR2: SGHDN, FVKESK. The CDR3 DNA reads TGTGCCAGCAGCACTCGCAATGGACAGGGGGCCACCGGGGAGCTGTTTTTT. Its translation: CASSTRNGQGATGELFF.

The genes are TRBV7-6 and TRBJ2-7, with TRBD2 matching over 11 bases. Germline trimming cut 5 bases from V and 2 bases from J; bases unmatched to any gene: 8. CDR3 length: 16 residues. The germline V gene has CDR1 SGHVS and CDR2 FNYEAQ. The CDR3 loop is CASSPTSGGPTYEQYF. CDR3 nucleotides: TGTGCCAGCAGCCCAACTAGCGGGGGACCCACCTACGAGCAGTACTTC. The variable domain in full, completed from reference TRBV7-6 and TRBJ2-7, reads GAGVSQSPRYKVTKRGQDVALRCDPISGHVSLYWYRQALGQGPEFLTYFNYEAQQDKSGLPNDRFSAERPEGSISTLTIQRTEQRDSAMYRCASSPTSGGPTYEQYFGPGTRLTVT.

The rearrangement joins TRBV3-1 (or the pseudogene TRBV3-2) to TRBJ2-1, with 12 bases lining up with TRBD2. Trimming took 0 bases from V and 4 from J; bases not matched to a gene: 7. The CDR3 extends over 18 amino acids. Germline CDR1 reads LGHDT; CDR2 reads YNNKEL (reference sequence). The CDR3 is CASSQDETSGGQYNEQFF. The CDR3 nucleotides are TGTGCCAGCAGCCAAGATGAGACTAGCGGGGGCCAATACAATGAGCAGTTCTTC.

CDR3 loop: CASSFESKPYEQYF. CDR3 coding DNA: TGCGCCAGCAGCTTCGAGAGTAAGCCCTACGAGCAGTACTTC. The chain recombines TRBV5-1 with TRBJ2-7; D remains unclear. Per germline, CDR1 SGHRS and CDR2 YFSETQ. Between the trimmed V and J ends, which lost 2 bases and 2 bases, there was a span of 11 bases. There are 14 residues in the CDR3.

The chain joins TRBV18 to TRBJ1-5, with D maybe TRBD1 (5 bases). V lost 4 bases and J 0 bases, leaving 13 bases between the germline ends. This CDR3 spans 16 amino acids. CDR1 and CDR2 from the germline V gene are KGHSH and LQKENI. In DNA, the CDR3 is TGTGCCAGCTCACTTGGACAACCGGATAGCAATCAGCCCCAGCATTTT. Translation gives CASSLGQPDSNQPQHF. Together with reference TRBV18 and TRBJ1-5, the CDR3 gives the full variable domain: NAGVMQNPRHLVRRRGQEARLRCSPMKGHSHVYWYRQLPEEGLKFMVYLQKENIIDESGMPKERFSAEFPKEGPSILRIQQVVRGDSAAYFCASSLGQPDSNQPQHFGDGTRLSIL.

This chain connects TRBV4-1 to TRBJ2-5; 7 nucleotides agree with TRBD2. The CDR3 runs 15 residues. Unmatched junction bases numbered 11, after V lost 4 bases and J lost 6 bases. Germline CDR1 MGHRA, CDR2 YSYEKL. DNA for the CDR3: TGCGCCAGCAGCCGCACCACTAGCGCCCGACAGACCCAGTACTTC. It specifies CASSRTTSARQTQYF.

This sequence joins TRBV6-2 or TRBV6-3 and TRBJ2-5; D not resolved. Trimming left V 4 bases short and J 5 bases short, with 5 bases between. The CDR3 spans 11 residues. Germline V gives CDR1 MNHEY, CDR2 SVGEGT. The CDR3 protein is CASSSLETQYF. In DNA, the CDR3 is TGTGCCAGCAGTTCGTTGGAGACCCAGTACTTC.

The chain couples TRBV6-5 to TRBJ2-5, with a tentative D call TRBD1 (5 bases). The germline V and J ends were trimmed by 10 bases and 5 bases, with 14 bases remaining between them. From germline, CDR1 is MNHEY and CDR2 SVGAGI. The CDR3 is made up of 12 amino acids. CDR3 coding DNA: TGTGCCACCCACCAGGGCTGGGAGACCCAGTACTTC. Protein sequence: CATHQGWETQYF.

The chain recombines TRBV29-1 with TRBJ2-2, with D perhaps matching TRBD2 (5 bases). CDR1 is SQVTM and CDR2 is ANQGSEA in the germline V gene. V shed 8 bases and J shed 6 bases, with 16 bases lying between them. This CDR3 has 13 residues. CDR3 coding DNA: TGCAGCACTACCGGCGAGGGTGCCGGGGAGCTGTTTTTT. It codes for CSTTGEGAGELFF.

This rearrangement joins TRBV5-1 to TRBJ2-3, with D unresolved. CDR3 length equals 14 residues. Deletions cut 2 bases from V and 1 base from J, with 8 bases between. Germline V lookup: CDR1 SGHRS, CDR2 YFSETQ. The CDR3 here is CASSLASGTDTQYF. The CDR3 DNA sequence: TGCGCCAGCAGCTTAGCGTCGGGCACAGATACGCAGTATTTT.

V is TRBV12-3 or TRBV12-4 and J is TRBJ2-1; 7 nucleotides line up with TRBD2. Trimming took 4 bases from V and 7 from J; bases not matched to a gene: 1. The CDR3 has 12 amino acids. CDR3 coding DNA: TGTGCCAGCAGTTACGGGGGGAATGAGCAGTTCTTC. Its translation is CASSYGGNEQFF.

This sequence joins TRBV6-5 and TRBJ2-1; maybe TRBD1 (5 bases). V dropped 5 bases and J dropped 0 bases, with 11 bases sitting between them. The germline CDR1 and CDR2 sequences are MNHEY and SVGAGI. The CDR3 extends over 15 amino acids. The CDR3 loop reads CASSLTGSSYNEQFF. The DNA of the CDR3 is TGTGCCAGCAGTCTCACAGGAAGCTCCTACAATGAGCAGTTCTTC.

The chain uses TRBV7-6 and TRBJ2-2; tentative D call: TRBD1 (7 bases). Germline values: CDR1 SGHVS, CDR2 FNYEAQ. V was cut by 2 bases and J by 3 bases, with 19 bases left in between. The CDR3 has 18 residues. The CDR3 is CASSLKLPGGYDTGELFF. The CDR3 DNA is TGTGCCAGCAGCTTAAAGCTGCCAGGGGGGTATGACACCGGGGAGCTGTTTTTT.

V gene TRBV6-6 combines with J gene TRBJ1-2; weak D call: TRBD1 (5 bases). CDR1 and CDR2 from the germline V gene are MNHNY and SVGAGI (reference sequence). CDR3 length equals 15 residues. The V and J ends lost 6 bases and 2 bases respectively, with 16 bases between them. The CDR3 reads CASSPTGRDNYGYTF. CDR3 nucleotides: TGTGCCAGCAGCCCAACGGGGAGGGACAACTATGGCTACACCTTC.

This sequence joins TRBV15 and TRBJ1-2, with a weak D call TRBD1 (6 bases). This CDR3 has 19 amino acids. Per the germline V gene, CDR1 is LNHNV and CDR2 is YYDKDF (reference sequence). V was shortened by 6 bases and J by 2 bases, with 28 bases between the two germline ends. The CDR3: CATRRERGLSGGLNYGYTF. The CDR3 region has the DNA TGTGCCACCAGGAGGGAGAGAGGGTTGTCGGGGGGGCTGAACTATGGCTACACCTTC.

The chain couples TRBV5-1 to TRBJ2-3; TRBD2 might be the D (5 bases). V dropped 0 bases and J dropped 2 bases, with 7 bases sitting between them. Germline V gives CDR1 SGHRS, CDR2 YFSETQ. The CDR3 spans 14 residues. The CDR3 protein is CASSLGLTTDTQYF. The CDR3 DNA follows: TGCGCCAGCAGCTTGGGACTAACCACAGATACGCAGTATTTT.

The genes are TRBV7-8 and TRBJ2-5; possibly TRBD2 for D (7 bases). The V end lost 4 bases, the J end lost 7 bases, and 16 bases lay between the germline ends. The CDR3 sequence is 14 residues long. CDR1 and CDR2 (germline): SGHVS, FQNEAQ. CDR3 loop: CASSSGGLRGTQYF. The CDR3 DNA sequence: TGTGCCAGCAGCTCGGGGGGCTTAAGGGGGACCCAGTACTTC.

The rearrangement links TRBV30 to TRBJ1-1; TRBD1 is a possible D gene (5 bases). Looked up from germline, CDR1 is GTSNPN and CDR2 is SVGIG (reference sequence). Trimming left V 3 bases short and J 1 base short, with 15 bases between. This CDR3 comprises 15 residues. CDR3 residues: CAWSVTGTKNTEAFF. The CDR3 region has the DNA TGTGCCTGGAGCGTAACCGGGACTAAGAACACTGAAGCTTTCTTT.

V and J are TRBV19 and TRBJ2-1; TRBD2 matches at 9 bases. V shed 3 bases and J 5 bases; nucleotides not matched to a gene: 11. Germline loops: CDR1 LNHDA, CDR2 SQIVND (reference sequence). The CDR3 has 17 amino acids. The CDR3 protein is CASSIFPWRGGHNEQFF. The CDR3 coding sequence is TGTGCCAGTAGTATTTTTCCGTGGCGGGGGGGGCACAATGAGCAGTTCTTC.

The V call is TRBV6-1, the J call TRBJ1-1; D perhaps matches TRBD1 (5 bases). Germline CDR1 and CDR2: MNHNS and SASEGT. V was clipped by 2 bases and J by 4 bases, with 17 bases between them. The CDR3 contains 16 residues. The DNA for the CDR3 is TGTGCCAGCAGTGAAACTCCCACCCGCGGGACCACTGAAGCTTTCTTT. It yields the protein CASSETPTRGTTEAFF.

The J gene is TRBJ1-4, the V gene TRBV5-5; 9 bases agree with TRBD1. CDR1 is SGHKS, CDR2 YYEKEE, per germline (reference sequence). V lost 0 bases, J lost 6 bases, and 3 bases stayed unmatched. The CDR3 is 15 amino acids. The CDR3 DNA sequence: TGTGCCAGCAGCTTGGGGGGACAGGGTTATGAAAAACTGTTTTTT. Protein sequence: CASSLGGQGYEKLFF.

The sample holds one count of this clone. J is TRBJ2-2 and V is TRBV4-2, with D possibly matching TRBD2 (5 bases). CDR1 and CDR2 (germline): LGHNA, YNFKEQ. The V and J ends lost 1 base and 3 bases respectively, with 12 bases between them. The CDR3 runs to 16 residues. The CDR3 DNA follows: TGTGCCAGCAGCCAAGTCCGGGGAGCGTACACCGGGGAGCTGTTTTTT. Translated, it gives CASSQVRGAYTGELFF.